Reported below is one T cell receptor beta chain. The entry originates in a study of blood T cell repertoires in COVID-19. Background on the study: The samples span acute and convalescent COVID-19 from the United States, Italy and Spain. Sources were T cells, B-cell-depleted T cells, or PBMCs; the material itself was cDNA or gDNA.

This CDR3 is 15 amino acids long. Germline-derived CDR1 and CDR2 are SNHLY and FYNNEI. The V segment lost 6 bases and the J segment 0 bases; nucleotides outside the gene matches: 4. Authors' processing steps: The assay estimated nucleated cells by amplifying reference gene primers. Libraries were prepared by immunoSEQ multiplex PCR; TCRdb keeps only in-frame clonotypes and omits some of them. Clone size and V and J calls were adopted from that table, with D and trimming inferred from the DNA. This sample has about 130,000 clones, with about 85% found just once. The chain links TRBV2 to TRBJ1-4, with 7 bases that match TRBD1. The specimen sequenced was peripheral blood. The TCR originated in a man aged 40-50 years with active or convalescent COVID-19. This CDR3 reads CASRGTAATNEKLFF. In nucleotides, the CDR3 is TGTGCCAGCAGAGGGACAGCCGCAACTAATGAAAAACTGTTTTTT. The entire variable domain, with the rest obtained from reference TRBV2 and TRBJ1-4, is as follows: EPEVTQTPSHQVTQMGQEVILRCVPISNHLYFYWYRQILGQKVEFLVSFYNNEISEKSEIFDDQFSVERPDGSNFTLKIRSTKLEDSAMYFCASRGTAATNEKLFFGSGTQLSVL.